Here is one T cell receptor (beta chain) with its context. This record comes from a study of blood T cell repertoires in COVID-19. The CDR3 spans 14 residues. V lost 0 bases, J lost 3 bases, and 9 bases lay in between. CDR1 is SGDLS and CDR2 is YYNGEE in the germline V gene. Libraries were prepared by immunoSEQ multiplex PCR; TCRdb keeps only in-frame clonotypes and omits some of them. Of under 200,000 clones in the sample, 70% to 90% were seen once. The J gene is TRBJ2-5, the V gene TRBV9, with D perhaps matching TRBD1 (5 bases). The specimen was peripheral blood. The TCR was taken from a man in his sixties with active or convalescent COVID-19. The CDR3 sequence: CASSVEGREETQYF. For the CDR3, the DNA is TGTGCCAGCAGCGTAGAAGGCAGGGAAGAGACCCAGTACTTC. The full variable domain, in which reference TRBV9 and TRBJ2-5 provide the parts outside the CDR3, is DSGVTQTPKHLITATGQRVTLRCSPRSGDLSVYWYQQSLDQGLQFLIQYYNGEERAKGNILERFSAQQFPDLHSELNLSSLELGDSALYFCASSVEGREETQYFGPGTRLLVL.